This T cell receptor (beta chain) stems from a study of Ad26.COV2.S vaccination and SARS-CoV-2 variants (dated by TCRdb to 2020 to 2023). Notes on the research overall: Vaccine-arm donors came from COV1001, a multicentre, randomized, double-blind, placebo-controlled phase I-IIa trial of Ad26.COV2.S in healthy adults. Ad26.COV2.S was given intramuscularly at 5x10^10 or 1x10^11 viral particles, as a single shot or as two shots 56 days apart. TCRbeta repertoire sequencing served as the tool for gauging how specific and how broad the SARS-CoV-2-reactive T cell receptors were following Ad26.COV2.S vaccination. The TCR-sequenced set comprised approximately 30 samples: around 20 Ad26.COV2.S vaccine recipients, 5 placebo recipients and 8 SARS-CoV-2 convalescent individuals. Trial participants were randomized into five groups of five, in which low-dose or high-dose Ad26.COV2.S was given once or twice, or placebo was given on both occasions. Throughout the experiments and outcome assessment, investigators stayed blinded to trial group allocation.

The immunoSEQ Assay was the method used to sequence TCRbeta CDR3 regions. After extraction, genomic DNA underwent amplification by bias-controlled multiplex PCR, followed by high-throughput sequencing. The paper's data handling went like this. To quantify the absolute abundance of every unique TCRbeta CDR3 region, sequences were collapsed and filtered. T cell fraction was estimated by normalization of TCRbeta template counts to usable DNA, with usable DNA being measured through amplification of reference genes present in all nucleated cells. Repertoire TCRs were annotated as SARS-CoV-2-specific by exact matching of V gene, CDR3 amino acid sequence and J gene to a known reactive TCR set. MIRA supplied the reference SARS-CoV-2 TCR set, which was filtered for enrichment in COVID-19-positive ImmuneCODE repertoires so that public or cross-reactive TCRs were removed. Using the MIRA antigens, annotated TCRs were further analysed by specific ORF or by position within an ORF. Breadth was defined as annotated unique rearrangements over total unique productive rearrangements; depth was the summed frequency of those rearrangements. Group comparisons of TCR breadth used two-sided Wilcoxon rank-sum tests. TCRdb holds this immuneACCESS table with in-frame rearrangements only. Some clones are missing; in checked studies, unresolved V genes explain under half, and the rest has no known cause. D and trimming come from the DNA, and the V and J calls and clone size come from that table. Present in this sample are roughly 420,000 clones, roughly nine tenths of which were seen just once. The ten largest clones add up to around 2.6% of the sample.

Taken with the paper, the label for treatment or condition translates to: 15 to 20 received Ad26.COV2.S at low or high dose, single or two shots; about 5 received placebo; per-sample allocation not given. For vaccine and placebo recipients, repertoires were sequenced using samples collected on day 63 after the first injection. Cohort 1b enrolled about two dozen adults aged 18-55 years at a single site in Boston, USA, between 29 July and 7 August 2020. Ad26.COV2.S was a replication-incompetent adenovirus type 26 vector expressing a prefusion-stabilized SARS-CoV-2 spike protein from the original Wuhan strain. Relative to germline, V is 4 bases shorter and J is 0 bases shorter, with 9 bases between their ends. The CDR3, cysteine through phenylalanine, is 15 amino acids long. Left in the record is the CDR3 DNA by itself, 45 bases read in frame from the first base. Taken from the germline V gene, the CDR1 and CDR2 loops are SNHLY and FYNNEI.

General findings and caveats noted by the study authors: It was noted by the authors that total T cell responses may have been underestimated by the TCR breadth and depth analyses. Spike-specific TCR breadth was higher in Ad26.COV2.S recipients than in placebo recipients (P = 0.0014). Vaccine and placebo recipients had similar non-spike TCR breadth, a finding consistent with the vaccine containing only spike. The study was not powered to compare responses between vaccine doses or regimens. After vaccination, substantial breadth of spike-specific CD8+ and CD4+ T cell responses was reported.

With regard to this clone: What antigen it recognizes has not been identified. Base-call qualities are not available, and no considerably larger clone is one nucleotide away.

This receptor chain uses TRBV2 and TRBJ2-2; there is no confident call for the D gene. The source of this sequence is a person aged 18 to 59 who received the Ad26.COV2.S COVID-19 vaccine or a placebo. The specimen was peripheral blood, collected in a trial of Ad26.COV2.S vaccine versus placebo. The DNA reads as follows: TGTGCCAGCAGTGTGGGCCGGGCGAACACCGGGGAGCTGTTTTTT. Translated, this is CASSVGRANTGELFF.